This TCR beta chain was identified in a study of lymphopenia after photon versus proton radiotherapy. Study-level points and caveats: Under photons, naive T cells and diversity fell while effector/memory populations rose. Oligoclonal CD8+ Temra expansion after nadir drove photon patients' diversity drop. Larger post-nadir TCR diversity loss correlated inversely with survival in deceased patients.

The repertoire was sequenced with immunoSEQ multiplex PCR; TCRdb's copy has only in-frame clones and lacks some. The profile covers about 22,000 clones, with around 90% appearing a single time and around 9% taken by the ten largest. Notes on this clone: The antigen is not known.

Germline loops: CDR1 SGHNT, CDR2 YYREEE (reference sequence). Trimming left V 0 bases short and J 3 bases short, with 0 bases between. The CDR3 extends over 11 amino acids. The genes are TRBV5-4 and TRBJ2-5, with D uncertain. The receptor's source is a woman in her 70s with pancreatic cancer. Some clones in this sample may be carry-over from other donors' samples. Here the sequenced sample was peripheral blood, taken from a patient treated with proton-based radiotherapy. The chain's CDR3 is CASSLEETQYF. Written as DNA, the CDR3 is TGTGCCAGCAGCTTGGAAGAGACCCAGTACTTC.